These 25 T cell receptor beta chains share one sample of origin, sequenced in a study of blood T cell repertoires in COVID-19. Here immunoSEQ multiplex PCR was the method, and the copy in TCRdb shows in-frame clones only, minus some. The sample contains 70,000 or so clones, about 80% of which appear only once. The sequenced sample was peripheral blood. The receptors stem from a human donor in a cohort sampled during active COVID-19.

The rearrangement uses TRBV27 and TRBJ1-5, with unresolved D. The CDR3 runs to 14 residues. Germline-derived CDR1 and CDR2 are MNHEY and SMNVEV (reference sequence). Trimming took off 3 bases at V and 5 bases at J, with 11 bases between the two ends. The CDR3 DNA sequence: TGTGCCAGCAGTTTTTCAGGTGCCCATCAGCCCCAGCATTTT. Its translation is CASSFSGAHQPQHF.

The V call is TRBV19, the J call TRBJ1-1; possibly TRBD1 for D (5 bases). The V end lost 7 bases, the J end lost 11 bases, and 17 bases lay between the germline ends. The CDR3 length is 12 residues. Looked up from germline, CDR1 is LNHDA and CDR2 is SQIVND (reference sequence). The CDR3 bases are TGTGCCAGTACCCTCGGCCCTGGGGCGGCTTTCTTT. It codes for CASTLGPGAAFF.

The chain uses TRBV6-4 and TRBJ2-7, with D possibly being TRBD1 (6 bases). The ends were cut back, 5 bases at V and 3 bases at J, with 17 bases in the middle. This CDR3 has 15 amino acids. Germline V gives CDR1 MRHNA, CDR2 SNTAGT. DNA for the CDR3: TGTGCCAGCAGTCCGGACTTAAGGGACATCTACGAGCAGTACTTC. This encodes CASSPDLRDIYEQYF.

This clone was found a few times. V and J are TRBV9 and TRBJ2-7; D not certain. V dropped 0 bases and J dropped 3 bases, with 7 bases sitting between them. The CDR3 is made up of 13 amino acids. In germline, CDR1 is SGDLS, CDR2 YYNGEE. The CDR3 region has the DNA TGTGCCAGCAGCGTAGATGGAGACTACGAGCAGTACTTC. This sequence encodes CASSVDGDYEQYF.

The V and J genes are TRBV7-2 and TRBJ1-1; 11 positions agree with TRBD1. The CDR3 is 15 residues long. J lost 6 bases, V lost 5 bases, and 8 bases had no gene match. Per the germline V gene, CDR1 is SGHTA and CDR2 is FQGNSA. The CDR3 loop is CASSRPPGQGAEAFF. The CDR3 DNA follows: TGTGCCAGCAGCAGACCCCCGGGACAGGGGGCTGAAGCTTTCTTT.

V and J are TRBV7-2 and TRBJ1-5; the match to TRBD1 covers 7 bases. CDR3 length: 15 amino acids. Germline V gene sequence: CDR1 SGHTA, CDR2 FQGNSA. Unmatched junction bases numbered 10, after V lost 5 bases and J lost 6 bases. The CDR3: CASSPQGVSGQPQHF. Here the CDR3 DNA reads TGTGCCAGCAGCCCTCAGGGGGTATCGGGTCAGCCCCAGCATTTT.

There are a few counts of this clone. The chain has TRBV12-3 or TRBV12-4 and TRBJ1-1; 7 nucleotides line up with TRBD1. V was clipped by 5 bases and J by 8 bases; unmatched bases: 2. The CDR3 is 11 amino acids. The CDR3 sequence is CASSPDREAFF. The CDR3 coding sequence is TGTGCCAGCAGTCCGGACAGGGAAGCTTTCTTT.

The gene calls are TRBV9 and TRBJ1-2; D is undetermined. CDR3 length: 15 amino acids. V was pared by 0 bases and J by 6 bases, with 15 bases between. Germline assignment: CDR1 SGDLS and CDR2 YYNGEE. In nucleotides, the CDR3 is TGTGCCAGCAGCGTAGGGCTCGCCGGGAGGGATGGCTACACCTTC. It translates to CASSVGLAGRDGYTF.

This sequence joins TRBV4-2 and TRBJ2-7, with TRBD2 matching over 8 bases. Germline trimming cut 4 bases from V and 7 bases from J; bases unmatched to any gene: 12. The CDR3 is 15 amino acids. Germline V gene sequence: CDR1 LGHNA, CDR2 YNFKEQ. The CDR3 bases are TGTGCCAGCAGCCCCCGCTCGGGGGGGCGGAGGGAGCAGTACTTC. Amino acids: CASSPRSGGRREQYF.

Only one count was recorded for this clone. V and J are TRBV6-5 and TRBJ1-1; D remains ambiguous. The length of the CDR3 is 15 residues. CDR1 is MNHEY and CDR2 is SVGAGI in the germline V gene. Trimming stripped 2 bases from V and 0 bases from J, with 10 bases between. The CDR3 coding sequence is TGTGCCAGCAGTTACCAGGCACCAATGAACACTGAAGCTTTCTTT. This translates into CASSYQAPMNTEAFF.

This clone showed up many times. The chain employs TRBV2 and TRBJ1-4; 7 nucleotides match TRBD1. The CDR3 loop spans 14 amino acids. Germline CDR1 SNHLY, CDR2 FYNNEI. V lost 6 bases and J lost 5; bases outside the gene matches: 6. The CDR3 sequence is CASSRQGLNEKLFF. The CDR3, as DNA: TGTGCCAGCAGCAGACAGGGACTGAATGAAAAACTGTTTTTT.

For the CDR3, the DNA is TGCGCCAGCAGCCAAGACGCAACTAATGAAAAACTGTTTTTT. Amino acids: CASSQDATNEKLFF. V usage is TRBV4-3 and J usage is TRBJ1-4; D is uncertain. Trimming shortened V by 0 bases and J by 0 bases, and 2 bases separated the two germline ends. This CDR3 is 14 amino acids long. CDR1 and CDR2 from the germline V gene are LGHNA and YSLEER.

The rearrangement links TRBV5-1 to TRBJ1-2; D is possibly TRBD1 (6 bases). The CDR3 loop spans 14 amino acids. Per the germline V gene, CDR1 is SGHRS and CDR2 is YFSETQ. Trimming stripped 5 bases from V and 4 bases from J, with 15 bases between. DNA of the CDR3: TGCGCCAGCAGTTCCTCGACAGGAACCTATGGCTACACCTTC. This gives the protein CASSSSTGTYGYTF. The variable domain in full, with the rest retrieved from reference TRBV5-1 and TRBJ1-2, is KAGVTQTPRYLIKTRGQQVTLSCSPISGHRSVSWYQQTPGQGLQFLFEYFSETQRNKGNFPGRFSGRQFSNSRSEMNVSTLELGDSALYLCASSSSTGTYGYTFGSGTRLTVV.

The CDR3 protein is CASSSEINSGNTIYF. The CDR3 nucleotides read TGTGCCAGCAGCTCCGAGATAAACTCTGGAAACACCATATATTTT. The J gene is TRBJ1-3, the V gene TRBV7-6; D is ambiguous. The CDR3 extends over 15 amino acids. CDR1 and CDR2 (germline): SGHVS, FNYEAQ. V lost 4 bases, J lost 0 bases, and 10 bases lay in between.

Written as DNA, the CDR3 is TGTGCCAGCAGCTTGCGGGGGACTGACTATGGCTACACCTTC. Protein: CASSLRGTDYGYTF. The V and J genes are TRBV5-6 and TRBJ1-2; D may be TRBD1 (5 bases). Per germline, CDR1 SGHDT and CDR2 YYEEEE. CDR3 length: 14 residues. Between the trimmed V and J ends, which lost 1 base and 3 bases, there was a span of 10 bases.

The chain carries TRBV3-1 (or the pseudogene TRBV3-2) and TRBJ1-5; D is ambiguous. There are 13 residues in the CDR3. V lost 0 bases to trimming and J lost 5 bases, with 5 bases between them. Germline V lookup: CDR1 LGHDT, CDR2 YNNKEL (reference sequence). CDR3 sequence (DNA): TGTGCCAGCAGCCAAGAATCAGATCAGCCCCAGCATTTT. Protein product: CASSQESDQPQHF.

The rearrangement joins TRBV9 to TRBJ1-4, with D tentatively TRBD1 (6 bases). The CDR3 is 12 amino acids. In germline, CDR1 is SGDLS, CDR2 YYNGEE. V was cut by 4 bases and J by 5 bases, with 6 bases left in between. The CDR3 DNA is TGTGCCAGCAGCAGGGGGAATGAAAAACTGTTTTTT. Its protein is CASSRGNEKLFF.

This chain connects TRBV11-3 to TRBJ1-5; no clear D. Per germline, CDR1 SGHNT and CDR2 YENEEA. This CDR3 contains 17 residues. The V gene lost 4 bases and the J gene lost 6 bases, with 22 bases spanning the gap. The CDR3 nucleotides read TGTGCCAGCAGCTGGGCGAGGGCAGCTATTGTTCGTCAGCCCCAGCATTTT. It is translated as CASSWARAAIVRQPQHF.

The V call is TRBV6-5, the J call TRBJ1-1; 8 bases match TRBD1. This CDR3 region has 13 residues. The V and J ends lost 7 bases and 7 bases, in that order; junction bases with no gene match: 8. Looked up from germline, CDR1 is MNHEY and CDR2 is SVGAGI. The CDR3 DNA is TGTGCCAGCAACGACTCAGGGGGCGGTGAAGCTTTCTTT. Translating gives CASNDSGGGEAFF.

J is TRBJ2-7 and V is TRBV5-4; the D is unclear. This CDR3 is 16 amino acids long. The V end lost 4 bases, the J end lost 3 bases, and 20 bases lay between the germline ends. In germline, CDR1 is SGHNT, CDR2 YYREEE (reference sequence). CDR3 in amino acids: CASSPTSSFRGYEQYF. CDR3 nucleotide sequence: TGTGCCAGCAGCCCCACCAGCAGCTTTAGAGGCTACGAGCAGTACTTC.

This clone was recorded a few times. This chain links TRBV5-1 with TRBJ1-1, with a possible D match to TRBD1 (5 bases). Germline CDR1 SGHRS, CDR2 YFSETQ. The CDR3 consists of 16 residues. The ends were cut back, 4 bases at V and 2 bases at J, with 18 bases in the middle. CDR3 nucleotide sequence: TGCGCCAGCAGCCTAAATCAACAGGTGGGAAACACTGAAGCTTTCTTT. It specifies CASSLNQQVGNTEAFF.

The chain joins TRBV4-3 to TRBJ1-1; D gene unclear. Germline V gene data show CDR1 as LGHNA and CDR2 as YSLEER. The CDR3 loop spans 13 amino acids. Trimming removed 0 bases at V and 7 bases at J, with 9 bases between. DNA for the CDR3: TGCGCCAGCAGCCAAGATCGCGGTCTTGAAGCTTTCTTT. It specifies CASSQDRGLEAFF.

The V and J genes are TRBV4-1 and TRBJ2-3; TRBD2 matches at 10 bases. Losses at the gene ends were 6 bases for V and 4 bases for J; bases not matched to a gene: 7. The CDR3 is 15 amino acids. Germline CDR1 and CDR2: MGHRA and YSYEKL. CDR3 coding DNA: TGCGCCAGCAGGGGAAGAGCGGGGGGGCCAGATACGCAGTATTTT. As protein: CASRGRAGGPDTQYF.

V gene TRBV7-9 combines with J gene TRBJ1-4, with TRBD1 as a possible D gene (5 bases). Germline V gene sequence: CDR1 SEHNR, CDR2 FQNEAQ (reference sequence). The germline V and J ends were trimmed by 2 bases and 8 bases, with 15 bases remaining between them. This CDR3 spans 15 amino acids. DNA for the CDR3: TGTGCCAGCAGCTTACCCGGGGGGGATCGGGAAAAACTGTTTTTT. Its translation is CASSLPGGDREKLFF.

The gene calls are TRBV6-5 and TRBJ2-7, with TRBD1 matching 8 bases. CDR3 length: 12 residues. Germline V lookup: CDR1 MNHEY, CDR2 SVGAGI. With 10 bases clipped from V and 5 bases from J, the junction kept 7 bases outside the gene matches. The CDR3, as DNA: TGTGCCATCGGGACAGGCGAGAACGAGCAGTACTTC. Its translation is CAIGTGENEQYF.